This T cell receptor beta chain stems from a study of shared clonotypes between healthy human individuals. Profiled with immunoSEQ multiplex PCR; TCRdb holds only in-frame clones, not every one. Here the sample spans over 2 million clones, 95% being singletons. Sample: naive CD4+ T cells sorted from blood. As to subset: CD45RA+ positively selected. The origin of this receptor is a man in his late teens or twenties in good health.

The CDR3 here is CASSLIAGSNTEAFF. Written as DNA, the CDR3 is TGCGCCAGCAGCCTTATAGCCGGGAGCAACACTGAAGCTTTCTTT. The chain couples TRBV4-1 to TRBJ1-1; D remains ambiguous. The length of the CDR3 is 15 residues. The V end lost 4 bases, the J end lost 2 bases, and 14 bases lay between the germline ends. The germline gives CDR1 MGHRA, CDR2 YSYEKL.